Presented here are 11 T cell receptor beta chains from one specimen sequenced in a study of T cell changes during pregnancy in multiple sclerosis (dated by TCRdb to the late 2010s). Library creation used the immunoSEQ multiplex PCR assay. TCRdb stores this immuneACCESS table with in-frame sequences only. Part of the clones is absent; in the studies checked, under half of the shortfall reflects unresolved V genes, and no reason is known for the rest. Across this sample there are over 50,000 clones, with 91% seen only once. In total, the top ten clones hold 1.3% to 1.5% of the sample. The sequencing here drew on peripheral blood, taken in the third trimester of pregnancy. These receptors originate from a female donor in good health, enrolled as a control in a pregnancy study.

This clone was observed a handful of times. V gene TRBV7-2 combines with J gene TRBJ1-5; D is unresolved. The ends were cut back, 1 base at V and 7 bases at J, with 11 bases in the middle. The germline V gene encodes CDR1 SGHTA and CDR2 FQGNSA. This CDR3 contains 14 residues. DNA for the CDR3: TGTGCCAGCAGCTTAGACGGGAGAGGGCAGCCCCAGCATTTT. Translation gives CASSLDGRGQPQHF. The full variable domain, in which reference TRBV7-2 and TRBJ1-5 provide the parts outside the CDR3, is GAGVSQSPSNKVTEKGKDVELRCDPISGHTALYWYRQSLGQGLEFLIYFQGNSAPDKSGLPSDRFSAERTGGSVSTLTIQRTQQEDSAVYLCASSLDGRGQPQHFGDGTRLSIL.

The V and J genes are TRBV4-1 and TRBJ2-3; no clear D. V was pared by 3 bases and J by 0 bases, with 16 bases between. The CDR3 spans 17 residues. CDR1 is MGHRA and CDR2 is YSYEKL in the germline V gene. CDR3 sequence (DNA): TGCGCCAGCAGCCAGTACACAAAACCGTCTAGCACAGATACGCAGTATTTT. Translated: CASSQYTKPSSTDTQYF.

The J gene is TRBJ1-5, the V gene TRBV2; D call uncertain. Trimming cost V 3 bases and J 5 bases, with 8 bases left between them. This CDR3 contains 13 residues. Looked up from germline, CDR1 is SNHLY and CDR2 is FYNNEI. CDR3 sequence (DNA): TGTGCCAGCAGTGAGTCCGGGGATCAGCCCCAGCATTTT. Its protein is CASSESGDQPQHF. The entire variable domain, with the rest obtained from reference TRBV2 and TRBJ1-5, is as follows: EPEVTQTPSHQVTQMGQEVILRCVPISNHLYFYWYRQILGQKVEFLVSFYNNEISEKSEIFDDQFSVERPDGSNFTLKIRSTKLEDSAMYFCASSESGDQPQHFGDGTRLSIL.

A single count supports this clone. The rearrangement joins TRBV7-8 to TRBJ1-1; 7 bases are a match to TRBD1. There are 13 residues in the CDR3. Germline trimming cut 5 bases from V and 1 base from J; bases unmatched to any gene: 1. Germline V gene sequence: CDR1 SGHVS, CDR2 FQNEAQ. The CDR3 bases are TGTGCCAGCAGCCGGGACAGGAACACTGAAGCTTTCTTT. This gives the protein CASSRDRNTEAFF.

The chain links TRBV7-8 to TRBJ2-4; no firm D call. The CDR3 loop spans 16 amino acids. CDR1 is SGHVS and CDR2 is FQNEAQ in the germline V gene. The ends were cut back, 5 bases at V and 0 bases at J, with 14 bases in the middle. As DNA, the CDR3 is TGTGCCAGCAGCACCGGTACTCTCTTAGCCAAAAACATTCAGTACTTC. Translation: CASSTGTLLAKNIQYF.

V is TRBV7-2 and J is TRBJ1-5; D not resolved. CDR3 length: 14 amino acids. Trimming pared 2 bases from V and 1 base from J, leaving 6 bases between. From germline, CDR1 is SGHTA and CDR2 FQGNSA. The CDR3 loop reads CASSLRESNQPQHF. CDR3 in DNA: TGTGCCAGCAGCTTACGCGAAAGCAATCAGCCCCAGCATTTT.

The chain employs TRBV18 and TRBJ2-7, with D possibly matching TRBD1 (7 bases). Germline V gives CDR1 KGHSH, CDR2 LQKENI. This CDR3 has 15 residues. V was trimmed by 3 bases and J by 6 bases, leaving 18 bases between them. The CDR3 bases are TGTGCCAGCTCACCTCAAGGGGGCTTGGGGGGCGAGCAGTACTTC. Translating it yields CASSPQGGLGGEQYF.

In its sample, this clone was seen a few times. The rearrangement links TRBV2 to TRBJ2-7; TRBD2 might be the D (6 bases). The CDR3 length is 12 residues. Trimming took off 5 bases at V and 8 bases at J, with 13 bases between the two ends. CDR1 SNHLY and CDR2 FYNNEI come from the germline V gene. In DNA form, the CDR3 reads TGTGCCAGCAGTACCTCGGGGGATCAGCAGTACTTC. This sequence encodes CASSTSGDQQYF.

This chain links TRBV19 with TRBJ2-7; 8 bases are a match to TRBD1. The CDR3 has 15 residues. Germline V lookup: CDR1 LNHDA, CDR2 SQIVND (reference sequence). V shed 4 bases, J shed 4 bases, and the junction held 9 bases outside the gene matches. In nucleotides, the CDR3 is TGTGCCAGTAGTAGGGCGACAGGGGTGGGGTACGAGCAGTACTTC. This translates into CASSRATGVGYEQYF.

This chain joins TRBV5-1 and TRBJ2-1; TRBD2 agrees at 12 bases. The CDR3 length is 16 residues. The germline gives CDR1 SGHRS, CDR2 YFSETQ. The V gene end was trimmed by 6 bases and the J gene end by 6 bases; junction bases not matched to a gene: 10. CDR3 in DNA: TGCGCCAGCACCACAACTACTAGCGGGGGGTCCAATGAGCAGTTCTTC. Translated, it gives CASTTTTSGGSNEQFF.

The genes are TRBV5-1 and TRBJ2-7, with D unresolved. Deletions cut 0 bases from V and 2 bases from J, with 12 bases between. Germline V gives CDR1 SGHRS, CDR2 YFSETQ. The CDR3 contains 15 residues. The CDR3 DNA follows: TGCGCCAGCAGCTTGGCCGGTACTTCGGCCTACGAGCAGTACTTC. Protein product: CASSLAGTSAYEQYF.